Presented here are 18 T cell receptor beta chains from one specimen sequenced in a study of T cell changes during pregnancy in multiple sclerosis. Only in-frame clones appear in the TCRdb table, and some are missing; sequencing was by immunoSEQ multiplex PCR. The sample has 50,000 to 60,000 clones, 70% to 90% seen once. Source: CD4+ T cells from peripheral blood mononuclear cells, taken in the first trimester of pregnancy. The receptors originated from a female donor with multiple sclerosis, enrolled in a pregnancy study.

This chain joins TRBV19 and TRBJ1-2; D is uncertain. This CDR3 region has 13 residues. Between the trimmed V and J ends, which lost 6 bases and 6 bases, there was a span of 14 bases. CDR1 LNHDA and CDR2 SQIVND come from the germline V gene (reference sequence). In DNA form, the CDR3 reads TGTGCCAGTAGGACTTTGCCGGCCCATGGCTACACCTTC. Residues: CASRTLPAHGYTF.

This sequence joins TRBV30 and TRBJ1-2; 7 nucleotides line up with TRBD1. This CDR3 region has 12 residues. The V gene's germline CDR1 is GTSNPN and CDR2 SVGIG (reference sequence). V was pared by 2 bases and J by 7 bases, with 4 bases of the junction left unmatched. The CDR3 reads CAWSQTGFGYTF. The DNA for the CDR3 is TGTGCCTGGAGTCAGACAGGGTTTGGCTACACCTTC.

The chain recombines TRBV11-2 with TRBJ1-3; tentatively, D is TRBD1 (5 bases). This CDR3 spans 14 amino acids. V was clipped by 0 bases and J by 2 bases, with 5 bases between them. Germline assignment: CDR1 SGHAT and CDR2 FQNNGV. The CDR3: CASSLDRAGNTIYF. CDR3 coding DNA: TGTGCCAGCAGCTTAGACAGGGCTGGAAACACCATATATTTT. Variable domain in full (rest from reference TRBV11-2 and TRBJ1-3): EAGVAQSPRYKIIEKRQSVAFWCNPISGHATLYWYQQILGQGPKLLIQFQNNGVVDDSQLPKDRFSAERLKGVDSTLKIQPAKLEDSAVYLCASSLDRAGNTIYFGEGSWLTVV.

The chain has TRBV5-4 and TRBJ1-2; 9 nucleotides agree with TRBD1. The CDR3 runs 14 residues. Germline CDR1 SGHNT, CDR2 YYREEE (reference sequence). V trimming: 4 bases; J trimming: 7 bases; junction bases outside the gene matches: 8. The CDR3 DNA reads as TGTGCCAGCAGCCTGGGGACAGGGAGTTTTGGCTACACCTTC. Its protein is CASSLGTGSFGYTF.

The genes are TRBV27 and TRBJ2-7; possible D gene TRBD1, 6 bases. The V end lost 6 bases, the J end lost 1 base, and 7 bases lay between the germline ends. The germline V gene has CDR1 MNHEY and CDR2 SMNVEV (reference sequence). CDR3 length: 12 amino acids. CDR3 nucleotides: TGTGCCAGCAGGACAGGTTCCTACGAGCAGTACTTC. The encoded protein is CASRTGSYEQYF.

The chain has TRBV9 and TRBJ2-1, with D tentatively TRBD2 (6 bases). The germline gives CDR1 SGDLS, CDR2 YYNGEE. This CDR3 is 15 amino acids long. V shed 0 bases and J shed 4 bases, with 11 bases lying between them. CDR3 sequence: CASSVGISGYNEQFF. In DNA, the CDR3 is TGTGCCAGCAGCGTAGGGATTAGCGGATACAATGAGCAGTTCTTC.

The genes are TRBV18 and TRBJ2-3, with D hard to call. The CDR3 is 12 residues long. Between the trimmed V and J ends, which lost 4 bases and 2 bases, there was a span of 4 bases. Per the germline V gene, CDR1 is KGHSH and CDR2 is LQKENI. The CDR3 here is CASSHFTDTQYF. The CDR3 DNA sequence: TGTGCCAGCTCACACTTCACAGATACGCAGTATTTT. Supplemented by reference TRBV18 and TRBJ2-3, the full variable domain reads NAGVMQNPRHLVRRRGQEARLRCSPMKGHSHVYWYRQLPEEGLKFMVYLQKENIIDESGMPKERFSAEFPKEGPSILRIQQVVRGDSAAYFCASSHFTDTQYFGPGTRLTVL.

J is TRBJ2-7 and V is TRBV5-4; 11 bases are shared with TRBD2. The CDR3 loop spans 15 amino acids. From germline, CDR1 is SGHNT and CDR2 YYREEE (reference sequence). V lost 4 bases and J lost 4; bases outside the gene matches: 7. CDR3 region: CASSVSGGASYEQYF. The CDR3 DNA sequence: TGTGCCAGCAGCGTTAGCGGGGGGGCGTCTTACGAGCAGTACTTC.

This chain uses TRBV19 with TRBJ2-5; D may be TRBD2 (7 bases). The CDR3 is 15 amino acids. Germline lookup yields CDR1 LNHDA and CDR2 SQIVND (reference sequence). The V and J ends lost 2 bases and 5 bases respectively, with 15 bases between them. In DNA, the CDR3 is TGTGCCAGTAGTATATTGGGGGCGGGAGCGGAGACCCAGTACTTC. This gives the protein CASSILGAGAETQYF.

This sequence joins TRBV29-1 and TRBJ1-1; TRBD1 agrees at 7 bases. CDR1 is SQVTM and CDR2 is ANQGSEA in the germline V gene. V lost 4 bases to trimming and J lost 0 bases; unmatched junction nucleotides: 2. The CDR3 length is 13 residues. The CDR3 region has the DNA TGCAGCGTTGCTAGGGGGCTGAACACTGAAGCTTTCTTT. It translates to CSVARGLNTEAFF.

This rearrangement joins TRBV5-5 to TRBJ1-5; D unclear. The CDR3 has 14 amino acids. Trimming cost V 3 bases and J 0 bases, with 7 bases left between them. CDR1 SGHKS and CDR2 YYEKEE come from the germline V gene (reference sequence). CDR3 in amino acids: CASSSRNSNQPQHF. For the CDR3, the DNA is TGTGCCAGCAGCTCGAGGAATAGCAATCAGCCCCAGCATTTT.

This rearrangement joins TRBV6-1 to TRBJ1-2; tentative D call: TRBD1 (5 bases). CDR3 length equals 13 residues. Germline V lookup: CDR1 MNHNS, CDR2 SASEGT. Trimming removed 6 bases at V and 0 bases at J, with 8 bases between. The CDR3 sequence: CASRVTANYGYTF. CDR3 in DNA: TGTGCCAGCAGAGTGACAGCTAACTATGGCTACACCTTC.

The rearrangement uses TRBV7-2 and TRBJ2-1; weak D call: TRBD2 (5 bases). Germline values: CDR1 SGHTA, CDR2 FQGNSA. V dropped 5 bases and J dropped 0 bases, with 11 bases sitting between them. The CDR3 has 15 residues. The CDR3 sequence: CASSLSRGSYNEQFF. CDR3 DNA: TGTGCCAGCAGCCTAAGCCGGGGCTCCTACAATGAGCAGTTCTTC.

The chain is built from TRBV6-5 and TRBJ2-1; possibly TRBD2 for D (5 bases). The CDR3 runs to 12 residues. Per germline, CDR1 MNHEY and CDR2 SVGAGI. Trimming shortened V by 6 bases and J by 11 bases, and 14 bases separated the two germline ends. CDR3 nucleotide sequence: TGTGCCAGCAGCCGAACTAGGGAAAAGCAGTTCTTC. Translation: CASSRTREKQFF.

This chain uses TRBV27 with TRBJ2-3; TRBD2 agrees at 13 bases. Germline V gene sequence: CDR1 MNHEY, CDR2 SMNVEV (reference sequence). Trimming at V came to 6 bases and at J to 0 bases, leaving 12 bases not matched to a gene. This CDR3 spans 19 amino acids. The chain's CDR3 is CASRGLGTSGMGSTDTQYF. The CDR3 DNA follows: TGTGCCAGCAGGGGATTGGGGACTAGCGGGATGGGGAGCACAGATACGCAGTATTTT.

This clone was counted a single time. V gene TRBV7-8 combines with J gene TRBJ2-3; 14 bases line up with TRBD2. The CDR3 spans 19 residues. The V segment lost 5 bases and the J segment 4 bases; nucleotides outside the gene matches: 14. Germline V gene sequence: CDR1 SGHVS, CDR2 FQNEAQ. The CDR3 region is CASSEGLAGGLLAADTQYF. The CDR3 DNA follows: TGTGCCAGCAGCGAAGGACTAGCGGGGGGTCTTCTTGCGGCAGATACGCAGTATTTT.

The chain combines TRBV19 with TRBJ2-5, with 10 bases matching TRBD2. Germline V gene sequence: CDR1 LNHDA, CDR2 SQIVND (reference sequence). CDR3 length: 17 amino acids. V shed 1 base and J 5 bases; nucleotides not matched to a gene: 10. CDR3 loop: CASSIGSLAGVRETQYF. CDR3 DNA: TGTGCCAGTAGTATAGGTTCTCTAGCGGGAGTTCGGGAGACCCAGTACTTC.

V usage is TRBV5-1 and J usage is TRBJ1-6; TRBD1 matches 8 bases. Germline CDR1 is SGHRS and CDR2 is YFSETQ. CDR3 length: 15 residues. J gave up 7 bases and V 1 base, and 4 bases lay outside the gene matches. CDR3 nucleotides: TGCGCCAGCAGCTTGCTGGCAGGGGGCAATTCACCCCTCCACTTT. Translated, it gives CASSLLAGGNSPLHF.